This TCR beta chain was sequenced during a study of T cell responses to AZD1222 COVID-19 vaccine. Findings and limits, study-wide: Targeting of unmutated variant regions was reportedly seen in nearly half of spike-specific TCRs. Donors were largely white British and mainly female; clonal diversity was possibly underestimated. The span of vaccine-associated CD4 TCRs extended across spike, with dominance at 160-218 and 743-854.

Sequencing was performed with immunoSEQ multiplex PCR; in TCRdb, only in-frame clones are kept and a portion is missing. This table has some 74,000 clones, nearly 90% appearing once. Details on this clone: No antigen is known for it.

Per germline, CDR1 SGDLS and CDR2 YYNGEE. The length of the CDR3 is 14 residues. The ends were cut back, 3 bases at V and 8 bases at J, with 14 bases in the middle. Both about-4-week and about-12-week second-dose recipients were combined. The starting material was peripheral blood, obtained 28 days after the second AZD1222 dose. The rearrangement links TRBV9 to TRBJ1-4; possible D gene TRBD1, 5 bases. This TCR came from an adult who received the AZD1222 COVID-19 vaccine. The CDR3 protein is CASSAPRDQEKLFF. As DNA, the CDR3 is TGTGCCAGCAGCGCTCCCCGGGACCAAGAAAAACTGTTTTTT.